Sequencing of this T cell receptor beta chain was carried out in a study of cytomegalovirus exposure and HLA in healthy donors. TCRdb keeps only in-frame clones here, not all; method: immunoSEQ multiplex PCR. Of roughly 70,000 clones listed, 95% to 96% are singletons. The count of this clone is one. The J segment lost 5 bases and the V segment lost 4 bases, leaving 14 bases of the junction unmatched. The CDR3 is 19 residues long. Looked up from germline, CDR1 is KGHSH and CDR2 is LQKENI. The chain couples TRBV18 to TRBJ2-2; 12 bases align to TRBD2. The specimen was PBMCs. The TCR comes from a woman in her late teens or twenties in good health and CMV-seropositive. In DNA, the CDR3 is TGTGCCAGCTCACTCCAAATGAGTACTAGCGGGAGGCGGACCGGGGAGCTGTTTTTT. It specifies CASSLQMSTSGRRTGELFF.